This TCR beta chain was retrieved from a study of cytomegalovirus exposure and HLA in healthy donors. The CDR3 is 13 residues long. The ends were cut back, 3 bases at V and 3 bases at J, with 9 bases in the middle. CDR1 and CDR2 (germline): KGHSH, LQKENI. In the PCR, 60 Vbeta and 13 Jbeta primers were used. Using immunoSEQ multiplex PCR, the repertoire was profiled, and TCRdb retains in-frame clones only, with some absent. The sample lists about 190,000 clones, roughly four fifths occurring once. Study-level points and caveats: Researchers reported in a later analysis that common viral pathogens appeared linked to several top clusters. Presence/absence analyses supposed approximately even sequencing depth among donors.

A remark on this clone: Its antigen is unknown.

The sequence came from a man aged 45-65 years in good health and CMV-seronegative. The rearrangement links TRBV18 to TRBJ2-7, with D perhaps TRBD2 (5 bases). The sample consisted of PBMCs. The CDR3 bases are TGTGCCAGCTCACCGCGGGCAGTCTACGAGCAGTACTTC. Protein sequence: CASSPRAVYEQYF.